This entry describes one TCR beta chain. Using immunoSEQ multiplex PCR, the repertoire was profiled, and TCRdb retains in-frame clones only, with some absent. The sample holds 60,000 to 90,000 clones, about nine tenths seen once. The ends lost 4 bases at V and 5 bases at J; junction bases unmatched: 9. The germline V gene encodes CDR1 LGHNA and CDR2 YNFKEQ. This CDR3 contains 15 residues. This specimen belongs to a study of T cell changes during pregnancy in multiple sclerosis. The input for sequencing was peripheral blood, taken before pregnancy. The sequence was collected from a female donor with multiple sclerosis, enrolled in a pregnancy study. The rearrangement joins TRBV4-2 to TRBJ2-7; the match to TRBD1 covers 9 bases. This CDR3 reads CASSPGQGSENEQYF. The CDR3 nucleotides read TGTGCCAGCAGCCCCGGACAGGGGTCGGAAAACGAGCAGTACTTC.